This TCR beta chain was sequenced in a study of blood T cell repertoires in COVID-19. Data came from immunoSEQ multiplex PCR; TCRdb stores just in-frame clones and leaves some out. The sample yields about 130,000 clones, about 84% seen once. Germline CDR1 is MGHRA and CDR2 is YSYEKL. CDR3 size: 14 residues. Trimming took 0 bases from V and 1 from J, leaving 6 bases between them. The sequenced material came from peripheral blood. The sequence came from a woman aged 60-70 years with acute or convalescent COVID-19. The J gene is TRBJ1-1, the V gene TRBV4-1, with unresolved D. Written as DNA, the CDR3 is TGCGCCAGCAGCCAAGATCAGGCGAACACTGAAGCTTTCTTT. Protein sequence: CASSQDQANTEAFF.